Below, 18 T cell receptor beta chains from the same sample are listed, as sequenced in a study of tumor-infiltrating lymphocytes in primary liver carcinoma. With a constant-region primer, TCR beta cDNA was made from approximately 500 ng of total RNA. A slightly modified ARM-PCR protocol with three nested multiplex PCR rounds produced these TCR beta libraries. It was with TRBV1-TRBV30 forward primers and a C-beta reverse primer that the first two PCR rounds were run, at roughly 10 cycles each. A single record per CDR3 protein comes from TCRdb applying MiXCR to the multiplex PCR reads. The sample lists more than 150,000 distinct CDR3 sequences; 50% to 75% were seen once. Germline DNA was extracted too, while blood RNA derived from unsorted whole blood. The specimen sequenced was peripheral blood. Every receptor here comes from a man aged 40-49 years with primary liver carcinoma and hepatitis B virus infection.

With regard to this clonotype: One end of the junction does not line up with germline, which may come from a read error. V is TRBV10-2 and J is TRBJ2-6, with 12 bases matching TRBD1. The CDR3 is 18 residues long. Germline V gene data show CDR1 as WSHSY and CDR2 as SAAADI. The CDR3 here is CASSVRGQGAVGAIVLTF. CDR3 nucleotides: TGCGCCAGCAGTGTTAGGGGACAGGGGGCTGTGGGGGCCATCGTCCTGACTTTC.

This rearrangement joins TRBV7-9 to TRBJ2-1, with a weak D call TRBD2 (6 bases). CDR3 size: 18 residues. V was pared by 4 bases and J by 0 bases, with 19 bases between. CDR1 and CDR2 from the germline V gene are SEHNR and FQNEAQ (reference sequence). CDR3 in amino acids: CASSSGTLFGPSYNEQFF. The CDR3 region has the DNA TGTGCCAGCAGCTCCGGGACTCTATTTGGACCCTCCTACAATGAGCAGTTCTTC. The full variable domain, its missing parts supplied by reference TRBV7-9 and TRBJ2-1, is DTGVSQNPRHKITKRGQNVTFRCDPISEHNRLYWYRQTLGQGPEFLTYFQNEAQLEKSRLLSDRFSAERPKGSFSTLEIQRTEQGDSAMYLCASSSGTLFGPSYNEQFFGPGTRLTVL.

This chain joins TRBV28 and TRBJ1-2; no clear D gene. Germline loops: CDR1 MDHEN, CDR2 SYDVKM. Trimming stripped 4 bases from V and 6 bases from J, with 9 bases between. This CDR3 contains 12 residues. In DNA form, the CDR3 reads TGTGCCAGCAGTTATGGTCGGGATGGCTACACCTTC. Its protein product is CASSYGRDGYTF.

With respect to this clonotype: Mismatch with germline at one junction end may stem from a read error. The chain has TRBV29-1 and TRBJ2-3; possibly TRBD1 or TRBD2 for D (5 bases each). Germline-derived CDR1 and CDR2 are SQVTM and ANQGSEA. This CDR3 has 13 amino acids. The CDR3 sequence is CSFERGDTDTQYF. The CDR3 region has the DNA TGCAGCTTTGAGAGGGGTGACACAGATACGCAGTATTTT.

The chain uses TRBV10-3 and TRBJ2-7, with D maybe TRBD1 (6 bases). Trimming pared 9 bases from V and 3 bases from J, leaving 9 bases between. Germline V gene lookup returns CDR1 ENHRY and CDR2 SYGVKD. CDR3 length: 11 residues. The CDR3 DNA follows: TGTGCCATAATGGACAGCTACGAGCAGTACTTC. This translates into CAIMDSYEQYF.

Of note for this clonotype: An end of the junction does not agree with germline; a read error may underlie this. The chain couples TRBV11-2 to TRBJ2-5; D remains unclear. Germline V gene sequence: CDR1 SGHAT, CDR2 FQNNGV. There are 12 residues in the CDR3. CDR3 sequence (DNA): TGTGCAAGCAGCTTAGTCCTAGAGATCCAGTACTTC. Translating gives CASSLVLEIQYF. Variable domain in full (rest from reference TRBV11-2 and TRBJ2-5): EAGVAQSPRYKIIEKRQSVAFWCNPISGHATLYWYQQILGQGPKLLIQFQNNGVVDDSQLPKDRFSAERLKGVDSTLKIQPAKLEDSAVYLCASSLVLEIQYFGPGTRLLVL.

This clonotype appeared a single time. A read error may produce the germline difference seen at one junction end. CDR3 region: CASSLGHDTQYF. The CDR3 DNA reads as TGTGCCAGCAGCTTAGGGCATGATACGCAGTACTTT. The rearrangement joins TRBV11-2 to TRBJ2-3; no clear D gene. Germline assignment: CDR1 SGHAT and CDR2 FQNNGV. This CDR3 is built from 12 residues.

For this clonotype: The junction departs from the called germline gene at one end, perhaps through a read error. The rearrangement links TRBV11-3 to TRBJ2-1, with 7 positions matching TRBD2. The CDR3 covers 15 residues. Germline CDR1 is SGHNT and CDR2 is YENEEA. The CDR3 loop is CVSSSRRETENEQVF. The DNA of the CDR3 is TGTGTCAGCAGCTCCCGGCGGGAGACGGAGAATGAGCAGGTCTTC.

This clonotype was seen many times. V and J are TRBV11-2 and TRBJ2-1, with a weak D call TRBD2 (6 bases). CDR3 length: 15 amino acids. V lost 0 bases and J lost 6, with 12 bases in between. Germline V gene data show CDR1 as SGHAT and CDR2 as FQNNGV. The CDR3 DNA reads TGTGCCAGCAGCTTAGATCGGCTAGCGAGCAATGAGCAGTTCTTC. Its protein product is CASSLDRLASNEQFF.

Turning to this clonotype: At one end, the junction sequence differs from germline, possibly due to a read error. The genes are TRBV4-1 and TRBJ2-3; TRBD2 agrees at 8 bases. This CDR3 is 15 amino acids long. The germline CDR1 and CDR2 sequences are MGHRA and YSYEKL. In DNA, the CDR3 is TGCGCCAGCAGCCCCGGGGCGGGAGGCCCAGATACGCGGTATTTT. Its protein is CASSPGAGGPDTRYF.

Points on this clonotype: The junction differs from germline at one of its ends, possibly a read error. The chain employs TRBV11-2 and TRBJ2-3; D is undetermined. From germline, CDR1 is SGHAT and CDR2 FQNNGV. There are 13 residues in the CDR3. The CDR3 loop reads CASSAIPEATQYF. The CDR3 DNA sequence: TGTGCCAGCAGCGCTATACCGGAAGCTACGCAATATTTT.

Comment on this clonotype: Mismatch with germline at one junction end may stem from a read error. This chain links TRBV11-1 with TRBJ2-5; tentative D call: TRBD2 (5 bases). CDR1 and CDR2 (germline): SGHAT, FQDESV (reference sequence). This CDR3 has 13 amino acids. The CDR3 spells CACRLSGRETQYF. CDR3 in DNA: TGTGCCTGCAGGTTAAGCGGTCGGGAGACCCAGTACTTC.

With regard to this clonotype: An end of the junction differs from the germline gene, which may be a read error. The chain recombines TRBV7-9 with TRBJ1-6, with TRBD1 matching 7 bases. Germline CDR1 is SEHNR and CDR2 is FQNEAQ (reference sequence). The CDR3 runs to 15 residues. The CDR3 region has the DNA TGTGCCAGCAGTCACGACAGGGAATACAATTCACCCCTACACTTT. The encoded protein is CASSHDREYNSPLHF.

This clonotype has more than one count but fewer than ten. V gene TRBV5-1 combines with J gene TRBJ1-2; D is unclear. Germline lookup yields CDR1 SGHRS and CDR2 YFSETQ. This CDR3 comprises 13 residues. V shed 4 bases and J shed 6 bases, with 13 bases lying between them. CDR3 sequence reads: CASSLESGDGYTF. The DNA of the CDR3 is TGCGCCAGCAGCCTAGAGTCAGGAGATGGCTACACCTTC.

J is TRBJ2-5 and V is TRBV6-1, with TRBD1 matching over 12 bases. Germline CDR1 and CDR2: MNHNS and SASEGT. This CDR3 region has 18 residues. V gave up 11 bases and J gave up 5 bases; unmatched junction bases: 21. The CDR3: CAGSRGAGQGARMETQYF. The CDR3 DNA reads as TGTGCCGGAAGCAGGGGTGCGGGACAGGGGGCGCGAATGGAGACCCAGTACTTC.

The count of this clonotype is one. V usage is TRBV12-3 or TRBV12-4 and J usage is TRBJ1-1, with 10 positions matching TRBD1. There are 16 residues in the CDR3. J gave up 10 bases and V 1 base, and 12 bases lay outside the gene matches. The CDR3 nucleotides read TGTGCCAGCAGTTTAGGTCCGGGACAGGGGAGGCCTGGAGCTTTCTTT. Amino acid sequence: CASSLGPGQGRPGAFF.

This clonotype was seen at least ten times. The chain uses TRBV5-5 and TRBJ1-5, with 11 bases that match TRBD1. The V gene end was trimmed by 3 bases and the J gene end by 7 bases; junction bases not matched to a gene: 3. The CDR3 loop spans 14 amino acids. Germline V gene lookup returns CDR1 SGHKS and CDR2 YYEKEE (reference sequence). CDR3 in amino acids: CASSWGTGGQPQHF. The CDR3 DNA reads as TGTGCCAGCAGCTGGGGGACAGGGGGGCAGCCCCAGCATTTT.

This chain connects TRBV6-5 to TRBJ2-3; D possibly corresponds to TRBD2 (6 bases). The V end was cut by 0 bases, the J end by 2 bases, with 15 bases between. Germline V gene lookup returns CDR1 MNHEY and CDR2 SVGAGI. This CDR3 contains 17 residues. The chain's CDR3 is CASSYSKLRGTTDTQYF. CDR3 bases: TGTGCCAGCAGTTACTCGAAGTTACGGGGGACCACAGATACGCAGTATTTT.